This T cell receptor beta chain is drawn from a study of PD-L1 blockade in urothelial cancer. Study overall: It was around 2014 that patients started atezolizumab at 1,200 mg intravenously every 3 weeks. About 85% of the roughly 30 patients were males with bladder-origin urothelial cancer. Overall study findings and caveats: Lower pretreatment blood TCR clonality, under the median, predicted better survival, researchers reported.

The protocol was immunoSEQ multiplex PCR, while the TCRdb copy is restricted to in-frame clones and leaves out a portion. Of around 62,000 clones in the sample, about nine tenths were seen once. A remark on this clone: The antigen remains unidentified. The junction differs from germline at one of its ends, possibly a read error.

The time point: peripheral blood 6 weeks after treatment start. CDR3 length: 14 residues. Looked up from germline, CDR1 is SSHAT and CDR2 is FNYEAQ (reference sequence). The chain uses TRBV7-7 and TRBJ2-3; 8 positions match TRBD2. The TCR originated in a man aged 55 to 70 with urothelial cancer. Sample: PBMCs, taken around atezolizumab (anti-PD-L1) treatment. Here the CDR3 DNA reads TGTGCTAGCAGCCCGGGACTAGGTGGTGATACGCAGTATTTT. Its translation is CASSPGLGGDTQYF. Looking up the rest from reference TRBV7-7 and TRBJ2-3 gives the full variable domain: GAGVSQSPRYKVTKRGQDVTLRCDPISSHATLYWYQQALGQGPEFLTYFNYEAQPDKSGLPSDRFSAERPEGSISTLTIQRTEQRDSAMYRCASSPGLGGDTQYFGPGTRLTVL.